Following are 23 T cell receptor beta chains from one sample sequenced in a study of cytomegalovirus exposure and HLA in healthy donors. The primer mix had 60 Vbeta and 13 Jbeta primers. Measured with immunoSEQ multiplex PCR; TCRdb has only the in-frame clones, and not every one. The repertoire holds 150,000 to 200,000 clones, with under 75% as singletons. The sample consisted of PBMCs. These receptors were obtained from a man in his forties in good health and CMV-seropositive.

CDR3 loop: CASSASRDRDQPQHF. The CDR3 nucleotides are TGTGCCAGCAGCGCGTCCCGGGACAGGGATCAGCCCCAGCATTTT. The rearrangement joins TRBV11-2 to TRBJ1-5, with 9 bases matching TRBD1. Germline V gene data show CDR1 as SGHAT and CDR2 as FQNNGV. Trimming removed 5 bases from V and 5 bases from J; junction bases left unmatched: 7. The CDR3 sequence is 15 residues long.

CDR3 amino acids: CASSDRDRILPTYEQYF. The CDR3 nucleotides are TGTGCCAGCAGTGACCGGGACAGGATCCTTCCAACCTACGAGCAGTACTTC. The rearrangement links TRBV6-1 to TRBJ2-7; 8 bases match TRBD1. The CDR3 is made up of 17 amino acids. In germline, CDR1 is MNHNS, CDR2 SASEGT. J gave up 2 bases and V 3 bases, and 12 bases lay outside the gene matches.

The V call is TRBV2, the J call TRBJ1-1; tentatively, D is TRBD1 (6 bases). Trimming removed 4 bases from V and 6 bases from J, with 15 bases in between. This CDR3 spans 14 amino acids. Germline loops: CDR1 SNHLY, CDR2 FYNNEI. The CDR3 is CASSGWAGVPEAFF. CDR3 nucleotides: TGTGCCAGCAGTGGATGGGCAGGGGTACCTGAAGCTTTCTTT.

There are a few counts of this clone. This sequence joins TRBV7-9 and TRBJ1-4; 8 bases fit TRBD1. V dropped 0 bases and J dropped 8; count of bases not matched to a gene: 8. Germline loops: CDR1 SEHNR, CDR2 FQNEAQ (reference sequence). There are 16 residues in the CDR3. The CDR3: CASSLARTGRDEKLFF. In DNA, the CDR3 is TGTGCCAGCAGCTTAGCGCGGACAGGGAGGGACGAAAAACTGTTTTTT.

V usage is TRBV6-6 and J usage is TRBJ2-1; TRBD1 might be the D (5 bases). CDR1 and CDR2 (germline): MNHNY, SVGAGI (reference sequence). V was clipped by 2 bases and J by 6 bases, with 11 bases between them. CDR3 length equals 14 residues. The CDR3 sequence is CASSYGAWTNEQFF. The CDR3, as DNA: TGTGCCAGCAGTTACGGGGCGTGGACCAATGAGCAGTTCTTC.

The rearrangement joins TRBV10-2 to TRBJ2-1; D gene uncertain. Trimming pared 3 bases from V and 6 bases from J, leaving 9 bases between. Per the germline V gene, CDR1 is WSHSY and CDR2 is SAAADI. The CDR3 sequence is 13 residues long. The DNA for the CDR3 is TGCGCCAGCAGTGAAGTAGCCGGCAATGAGCAGTTCTTC. Translation gives CASSEVAGNEQFF.

This rearrangement joins TRBV30 to TRBJ2-7, with D tentatively TRBD2 (6 bases). V was pared by 7 bases and J by 0 bases, with 10 bases between. CDR1 is GTSNPN and CDR2 is SVGIG in the germline V gene (reference sequence). The CDR3 is made up of 12 amino acids. CDR3 sequence reads: CALAGSSYEQYF. In DNA form, the CDR3 reads TGTGCCTTGGCGGGGAGCTCCTACGAGCAGTACTTC.

The CDR3 DNA reads as TGTGCCAGCAGCGCCCTGGACAGGGGTCGGACTGAAGCTTTCTTT. Its translation is CASSALDRGRTEAFF. The chain carries TRBV9 and TRBJ1-1; 9 bases fit TRBD1. Trimming removed 3 bases from V and 5 bases from J; junction bases left unmatched: 8. CDR3 length: 15 amino acids. Germline CDR1 is SGDLS and CDR2 is YYNGEE.

There are a few counts of this clone. The V gene is TRBV9, the J gene TRBJ2-1, with TRBD2 identical over 9 bases. From germline, CDR1 is SGDLS and CDR2 YYNGEE. J gave up 0 bases and V 0 bases, and 4 bases lay outside the gene matches. There are 17 residues in the CDR3. For the CDR3, the DNA is TGTGCCAGCAGCGTAGAGAGCGGGAGGAGCTCCTACAATGAGCAGTTCTTC. Its protein product is CASSVESGRSSYNEQFF.

This clone was found a few times. The chain is built from TRBV5-4 and TRBJ1-4; 9 bases line up with TRBD1. CDR1 SGHNT and CDR2 YYREEE come from the germline V gene (reference sequence). Trimming took 5 bases from V and 7 from J; bases not matched to a gene: 6. The CDR3 runs 14 residues. DNA of the CDR3: TGTGCCAGCAGAGCGGACAGGGGAAGTGAAAAACTGTTTTTT. Its protein is CASRADRGSEKLFF.

The chain joins TRBV4-1 to TRBJ2-2; D is undetermined. The CDR3 extends over 13 amino acids. Germline assignment: CDR1 MGHRA and CDR2 YSYEKL. V gave up 9 bases and J gave up 1 base, with 9 bases separating them. CDR3 protein: CASGTENTGELFF. The CDR3 coding sequence is TGCGCCAGTGGAACAGAGAACACCGGGGAGCTGTTTTTT.

This chain connects TRBV27 to TRBJ2-7; unclear D gene. The CDR3 runs 14 residues. Trimming pared 2 bases from V and 5 bases from J, leaving 13 bases between. The germline gives CDR1 MNHEY, CDR2 SMNVEV (reference sequence). Here the CDR3 DNA reads TGTGCCAGCAGTTTAGATTTTGGCCGGGACGAGCAGTACTTC. Its translation is CASSLDFGRDEQYF.

This sequence joins TRBV9 and TRBJ2-3, with unresolved D. Trimming cost V 3 bases and J 2 bases, with 7 bases left between them. The CDR3 totals 13 residues. Looked up from germline, CDR1 is SGDLS and CDR2 is YYNGEE. The CDR3 nucleotides are TGTGCCAGCAGCGACCTATACACAGATACGCAGTATTTT. Translated: CASSDLYTDTQYF.

The chain joins TRBV7-6 to TRBJ2-5; D is ambiguous. V gave up 1 base and J gave up 4 bases, with 10 bases separating them. The CDR3 totals 14 residues. CDR1 and CDR2 (germline): SGHVS, FNYEAQ. The CDR3 protein is CASSLEASPETQYF. CDR3 in DNA: TGTGCCAGCAGCTTAGAAGCTTCCCCAGAGACCCAGTACTTC.

V usage is TRBV19 and J usage is TRBJ1-1, with D possibly matching TRBD1 (6 bases). The CDR3 consists of 15 residues. Germline assignment: CDR1 LNHDA and CDR2 SQIVND (reference sequence). The germline V and J ends were trimmed by 1 base and 1 base, with 10 bases remaining between them. The CDR3 nucleotides read TGTGCCAGTAGTATAGGACAGGCCAAGAACACTGAAGCTTTCTTT. Translation: CASSIGQAKNTEAFF.

The CDR3 region is CASSPEGNQPQHF. CDR3 sequence (DNA): TGTGCCAGCAGCCCGGAGGGCAATCAGCCCCAGCATTTT. The rearrangement links TRBV6-5 to TRBJ1-5; D ambiguous. Germline V gene lookup returns CDR1 MNHEY and CDR2 SVGAGI. This CDR3 is built from 13 residues. V lost 6 bases, J lost 2 bases, and 8 bases lay in between.

The gene calls are TRBV5-1 and TRBJ2-3, with 8 bases fitting TRBD2. This CDR3 contains 15 residues. Unmatched junction bases numbered 8, after V lost 4 bases and J lost 4 bases. Germline V gene lookup returns CDR1 SGHRS and CDR2 YFSETQ. The CDR3 region is CASSPGTRAADTQYF. The CDR3 coding sequence is TGCGCCAGCAGCCCCGGGACTAGGGCCGCAGATACGCAGTATTTT.

J is TRBJ2-3 and V is TRBV11-3, with 10 bases fitting TRBD1. The V gene's germline CDR1 is SGHNT and CDR2 YENEEA. With V trimmed by 5 bases and J by 0 bases, 5 bases remained unmatched. CDR3 length: 16 residues. The CDR3 bases are TGTGCCAGCAGCCTCGGGACAGGGGCTAGCACAGATACGCAGTATTTT. Translating gives CASSLGTGASTDTQYF.

The chain is built from TRBV4-3 and TRBJ1-2; TRBD1 is a possible D gene (6 bases). V lost 1 base and J 8 bases, leaving 14 bases between the germline ends. This CDR3 contains 14 residues. Germline V gene lookup returns CDR1 LGHNA and CDR2 YSLEER. The CDR3 sequence: CASSQGGRVEGYTF. CDR3 DNA: TGCGCCAGCAGCCAAGGGGGGCGGGTCGAGGGCTACACCTTC.

CDR3 bases: TGTGCCAGCAGCCCTAATACAGGGACTGAAAAACTGTTTTTT. This codes for CASSPNTGTEKLFF. The V and J genes are TRBV7-9 and TRBJ1-4; the D gene is possibly TRBD1 (6 bases). The CDR3 extends over 14 amino acids. The V end lost 5 bases, the J end lost 7 bases, and 14 bases lay between the germline ends. The germline V gene has CDR1 SEHNR and CDR2 FQNEAQ (reference sequence).

This chain joins TRBV10-1 and TRBJ1-5, with D hard to call. Germline loops: CDR1 WNHNN, CDR2 SYGVQD (reference sequence). The CDR3 is 13 residues long. With 1 base removed from V and 9 bases from J, the gap between germline ends came to 10 bases. The CDR3 protein is CASSELWPLPQHF. The CDR3, as DNA: TGCGCCAGCAGTGAGTTGTGGCCGCTGCCCCAGCATTTT.

The chain carries TRBV29-1 and TRBJ2-3; D gene ambiguous. The germline CDR1 and CDR2 sequences are SQVTM and ANQGSEA. This CDR3 contains 11 residues. V was pared by 2 bases and J by 6 bases, with 6 bases between. CDR3 sequence (DNA): TGCAGCGTTGAATGGGCGGATACGCAGTATTTT. Translation: CSVEWADTQYF.

This rearrangement joins TRBV2 to TRBJ1-6; D unclear. Trimming shortened V by 7 bases and J by 10 bases, and 14 bases separated the two germline ends. The CDR3 consists of 13 residues. The germline V gene encodes CDR1 SNHLY and CDR2 FYNNEI. CDR3 nucleotide sequence: TGTGCCAGCACCGGACTTCCTATCTCACCCCTCCACTTT. Translation gives CASTGLPISPLHF.